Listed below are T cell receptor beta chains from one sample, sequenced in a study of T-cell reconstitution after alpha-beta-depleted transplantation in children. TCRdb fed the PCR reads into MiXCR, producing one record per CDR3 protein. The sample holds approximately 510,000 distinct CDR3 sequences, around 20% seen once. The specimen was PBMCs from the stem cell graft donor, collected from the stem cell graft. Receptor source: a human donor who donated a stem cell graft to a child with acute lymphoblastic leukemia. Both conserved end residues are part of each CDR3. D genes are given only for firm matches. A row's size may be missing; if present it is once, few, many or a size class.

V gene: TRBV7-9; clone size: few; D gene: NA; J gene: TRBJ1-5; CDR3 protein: CASSLTGSQPQHF; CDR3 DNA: TGTGCCAGCAGCTTAACGGGGAGTCAGCCCCAGCATTTT
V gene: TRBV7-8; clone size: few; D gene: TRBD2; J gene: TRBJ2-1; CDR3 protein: CASSLVSSGRASEQFF; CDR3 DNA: TGTGCCAGCAGCTTAGTTTCTAGCGGGAGGGCCAGTGAGCAGTTCTTC
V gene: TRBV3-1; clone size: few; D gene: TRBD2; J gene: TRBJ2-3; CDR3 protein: CASSQLLATTDTQYF; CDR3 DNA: TGTGCCAGCAGCCAACTACTAGCGACCACAGATACGCAGTATTTT
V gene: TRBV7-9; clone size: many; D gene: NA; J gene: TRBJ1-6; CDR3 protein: CASSPRGGNSPLHF; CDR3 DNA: TGTGCCAGCAGCCCAAGAGGGGGAAATTCACCCCTCCACTTT
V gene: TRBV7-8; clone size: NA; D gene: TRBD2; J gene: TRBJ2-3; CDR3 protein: CASSLPRLAGVTDTQYF; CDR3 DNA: TGTGCCAGCAGCCTACCCCGTCTAGCGGGAGTCACAGATACGCAGTATTTT
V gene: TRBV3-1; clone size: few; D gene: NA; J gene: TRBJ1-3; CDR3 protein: CASSQDWSGWQDTIYF; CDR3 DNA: TGTGCCAGCAGCCAAGATTGGTCGGGCTGGCAGGACACCATATATTTT
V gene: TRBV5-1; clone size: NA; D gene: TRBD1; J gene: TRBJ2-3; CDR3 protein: CASTPGQRTDTQYF; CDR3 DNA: TGCGCCAGCACTCCGGGACAGCGCACAGATACGCAGTATTTT
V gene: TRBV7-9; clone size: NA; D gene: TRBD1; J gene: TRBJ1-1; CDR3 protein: CASSLAARGQYTEAFF; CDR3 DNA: TGTGCCAGCAGCTTAGCGGCCAGGGGGCAGTACACTGAAGCTTTCTTT
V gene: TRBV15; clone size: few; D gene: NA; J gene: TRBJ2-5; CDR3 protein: CATAAGAEETQYF; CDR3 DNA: TGTGCCACGGCCGCCGGGGCGGAAGAGACCCAGTACTTC
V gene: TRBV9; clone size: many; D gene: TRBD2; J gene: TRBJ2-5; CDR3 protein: CASSATPYGGLAGQETQYF; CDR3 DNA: TGTGCCAGCAGCGCTACCCCGTATGGGGGGCTAGCGGGCCAGGAGACCCAGTACTTC
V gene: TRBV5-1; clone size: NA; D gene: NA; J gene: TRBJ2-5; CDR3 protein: CASQRKGGLQETQYF; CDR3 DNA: TGCGCCAGCCAAAGGAAGGGGGGCCTTCAAGAGACCCAGTACTTC
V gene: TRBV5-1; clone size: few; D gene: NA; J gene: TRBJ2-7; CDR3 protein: CASSLEHEQYF; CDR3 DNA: TGCGCCAGCAGCTTAGAACACGAGCAGTACTTC
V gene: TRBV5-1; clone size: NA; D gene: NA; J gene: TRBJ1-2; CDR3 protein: CASSLSYRERYGYTF; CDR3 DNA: TGCGCCAGCAGCTTGTCATACAGGGAACGCTATGGCTACACCTTC
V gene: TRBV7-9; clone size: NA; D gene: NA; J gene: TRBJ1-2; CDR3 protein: CASSLPTGNGYTF; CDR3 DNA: TGTGCCAGCAGCTTACCAACAGGGAATGGCTACACCTTC
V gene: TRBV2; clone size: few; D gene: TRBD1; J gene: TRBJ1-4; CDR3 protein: CASGGQGSEKLFF; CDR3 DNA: TGTGCCAGCGGGGGACAGGGAAGCGAAAAACTGTTTTTT
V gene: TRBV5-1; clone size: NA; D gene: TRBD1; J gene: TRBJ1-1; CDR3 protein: CASGAGGNTEAFF; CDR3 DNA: TGCGCCAGCGGGGCAGGGGGTAACACTGAAGCTTTCTTT
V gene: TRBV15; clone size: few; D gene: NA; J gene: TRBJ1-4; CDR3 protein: CATSRDAGNEKLFF; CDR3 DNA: TGTGCCACCAGCAGAGATGCCGGTAATGAAAAACTGTTTTTT
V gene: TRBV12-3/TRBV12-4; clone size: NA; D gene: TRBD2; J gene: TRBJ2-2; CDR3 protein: CASSFPRTSGTTTGELFF; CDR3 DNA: TGTGCCAGCAGTTTCCCCCGAACTAGCGGGACTACCACCGGGGAGCTGTTTTTT
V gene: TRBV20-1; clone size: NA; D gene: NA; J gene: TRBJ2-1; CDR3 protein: CSAREPNHNEQFF; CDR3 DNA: TGCAGTGCTAGAGAACCTAACCACAATGAGCAGTTCTTC
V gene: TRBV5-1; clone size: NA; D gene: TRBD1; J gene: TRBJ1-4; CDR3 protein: CASSFGRTGEREKLFF; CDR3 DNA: TGCGCCAGCAGCTTCGGGCGGACAGGGGAACGCGAAAAACTGTTTTTT
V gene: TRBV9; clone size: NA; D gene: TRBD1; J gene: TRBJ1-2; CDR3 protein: CASSGGTGDSGYTF; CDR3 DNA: TGTGCCAGCAGCGGAGGGACAGGGGATAGTGGCTACACCTTC
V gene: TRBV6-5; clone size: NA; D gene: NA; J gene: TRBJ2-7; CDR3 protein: CASKAITGSGGSYEQYF; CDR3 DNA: TGTGCCAGCAAGGCTATAACAGGGTCCGGGGGCTCCTACGAGCAGTACTTC
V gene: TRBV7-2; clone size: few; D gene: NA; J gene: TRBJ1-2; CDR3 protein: CASSLAGSGENGYTF; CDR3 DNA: TGTGCCAGCAGCTTAGCAGGCTCGGGGGAGAATGGCTACACCTTC
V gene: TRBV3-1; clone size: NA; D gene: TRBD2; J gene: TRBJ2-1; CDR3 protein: CACSPRHSGADRGNEQFF; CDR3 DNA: TGTGCCTGCTCCCCGCGACATAGCGGGGCCGATCGGGGCAATGAGCAGTTCTTC
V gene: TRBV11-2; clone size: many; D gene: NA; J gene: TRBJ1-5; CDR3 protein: CASSSGHGQPQHF; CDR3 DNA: TGTGCCAGCAGCTCGGGACACGGTCAGCCCCAGCATTTT
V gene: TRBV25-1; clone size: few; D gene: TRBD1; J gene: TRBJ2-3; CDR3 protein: CASSDPGTASTDTQYF; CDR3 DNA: TGTGCCAGCAGTGACCCCGGGACAGCGAGCACAGATACGCAGTATTTT
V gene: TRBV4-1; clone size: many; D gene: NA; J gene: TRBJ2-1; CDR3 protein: CASSQESKSDNEQFF; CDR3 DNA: TGCGCCAGCAGCCAAGAGTCCAAAAGCGACAATGAGCAGTTCTTC
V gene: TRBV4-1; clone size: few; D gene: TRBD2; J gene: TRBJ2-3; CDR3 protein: CASSQSRLAGNTDTQYF; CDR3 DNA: TGCGCCAGCAGCCAGTCTCGACTAGCGGGGAACACAGATACGCAGTATTTT
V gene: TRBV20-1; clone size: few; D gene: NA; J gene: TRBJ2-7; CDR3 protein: CSARLIRAYEQYF; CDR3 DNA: TGCAGTGCTAGATTGATCAGGGCCTACGAGCAGTACTTC
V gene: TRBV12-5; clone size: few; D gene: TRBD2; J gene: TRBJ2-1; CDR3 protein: CASGFLREGLPYNEQFF; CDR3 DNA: TGTGCTAGTGGGTTTCTTAGGGAGGGACTGCCCTACAATGAGCAGTTCTTC
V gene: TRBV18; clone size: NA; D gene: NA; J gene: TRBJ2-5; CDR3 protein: CASSPRDSSRETQYF; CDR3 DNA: TGTGCCAGCTCACCACGGGACTCCTCAAGAGAAACCCAGTACTTC
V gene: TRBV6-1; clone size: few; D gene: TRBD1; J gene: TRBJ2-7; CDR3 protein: CASSTRDRVEQYF; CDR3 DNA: TGTGCCAGCAGTACCCGGGACAGGGTCGAGCAGTACTTC
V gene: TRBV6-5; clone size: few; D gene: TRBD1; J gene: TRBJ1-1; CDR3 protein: CASSYDQGVEAFF; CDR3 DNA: TGTGCCAGCAGTTACGATCAGGGGGTTGAGGCTTTCTTT
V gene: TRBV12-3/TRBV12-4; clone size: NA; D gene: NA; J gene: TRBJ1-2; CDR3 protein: CASSPGPRGSHYGYTF; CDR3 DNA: TGTGCCAGCAGCCCCGGTCCGCGGGGTAGTCACTATGGCTACACCTTC
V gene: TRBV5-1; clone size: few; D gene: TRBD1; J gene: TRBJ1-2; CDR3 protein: CASSLAPTGNLANYGYTF; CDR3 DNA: TGCGCCAGCAGCTTGGCTCCGACAGGGAATTTAGCTAACTATGGCTACACCTTC
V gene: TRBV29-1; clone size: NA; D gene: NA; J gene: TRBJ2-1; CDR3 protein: CSVRLVGRSYNEQFF; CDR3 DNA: TGCAGCGTTCGTTTGGTGGGACGTTCCTACAATGAGCAGTTCTTC
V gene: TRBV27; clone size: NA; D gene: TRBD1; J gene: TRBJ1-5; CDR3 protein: CASDPGGGNQPQHF; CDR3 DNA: TGTGCCAGTGACCCAGGGGGGGGAAATCAGCCCCAGCATTTT
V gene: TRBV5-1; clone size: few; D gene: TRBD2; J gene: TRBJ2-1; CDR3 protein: CASSSRGNPLLAGSYNEQFF; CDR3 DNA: TGCGCCAGCAGCTCACGTGGAAACCCGCTACTAGCGGGGTCCTACAATGAGCAGTTCTTC
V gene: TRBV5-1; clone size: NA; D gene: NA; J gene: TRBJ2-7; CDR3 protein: CASSLGGGGLYEQYF; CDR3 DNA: TGCGCCAGCAGCCTAGGAGGGGGAGGGCTTTACGAGCAGTACTTC
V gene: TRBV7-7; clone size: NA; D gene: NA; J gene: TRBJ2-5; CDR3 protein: CASSSPGGETQYF; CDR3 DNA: TGTGCCAGCAGCTCCCCCGGCGGGGAGACCCAGTACTTC